A single sample is the source of the 20 T cell receptor beta chains below, sequenced in a study of Ad26.COV2.S vaccination and SARS-CoV-2 variants. The assay was immunoSEQ multiplex PCR, and TCRdb's table has in-frame clones only and misses some. The table lists some 340,000 clones, around 85% of them singletons. Treatment denoted: around 19 received Ad26.COV2.S at low or high dose, single or two shots; several received placebo; per-sample allocation not given. The study sampled participants on day 63 after the first vaccine or placebo injection. The sample was peripheral blood, taken in a trial of Ad26.COV2.S vaccine versus placebo. The receptors were gathered from a person aged 18-60 years who received the Ad26.COV2.S COVID-19 vaccine or a placebo.

The chain is built from TRBV5-4 and TRBJ2-6; no reliable D call. The CDR3 loop spans 16 amino acids. The V gene lost 4 bases and the J gene lost 0 bases, with 11 bases spanning the gap. In germline, CDR1 is SGHNT, CDR2 YYREEE (reference sequence). The CDR3 reads CASSPDTASGANVLTF. DNA of the CDR3: TGTGCCAGCAGCCCGGATACAGCCTCTGGGGCCAACGTCCTGACTTTC.

The chain uses TRBV9 and TRBJ1-1, with 8 bases aligning to TRBD1. The J segment lost 6 bases and the V segment lost 6 bases, leaving 13 bases of the junction unmatched. Per germline, CDR1 SGDLS and CDR2 YYNGEE. The CDR3 runs to 15 residues. In nucleotides, the CDR3 is TGTGCCAGCACCGGAGAGAGGACAGGGTCTTCTGAAGCTTTCTTT. Translating gives CASTGERTGSSEAFF.

This chain joins TRBV18 and TRBJ1-1; a weak D match, TRBD1 (5 bases). Trimming stripped 1 base from V and 1 base from J, with 13 bases between. CDR1 is KGHSH, CDR2 LQKENI, per germline. The CDR3 length is 16 residues. The CDR3 is CASSPRSGGWNTEAFF. Written as DNA, the CDR3 is TGTGCCAGCTCACCACGTTCCGGGGGGTGGAACACTGAAGCTTTCTTT.

This clone was counted many times. The J gene is TRBJ2-7, the V gene TRBV9; D is unclear. CDR3 length equals 15 residues. V was pared by 0 bases and J by 2 bases, with 12 bases between. Germline CDR1 SGDLS, CDR2 YYNGEE. CDR3 protein: CASSVVSQPTYEQYF. In DNA form, the CDR3 reads TGTGCCAGCAGCGTAGTCTCTCAACCTACCTACGAGCAGTACTTC.

The V call is TRBV5-6, the J call TRBJ2-1; D is unresolved. CDR3 size: 12 residues. Germline V lookup: CDR1 SGHDT, CDR2 YYEEEE. Trimming left V 0 bases short and J 7 bases short, with 5 bases between. CDR3 residues: CASSLERNEQFF. In DNA form, the CDR3 reads TGTGCCAGCAGCTTGGAGAGAAATGAGCAGTTCTTC. Full variable domain (missing parts from reference TRBV5-6 and TRBJ2-1): DAGVTQSPTHLIKTRGQQVTLRCSPKSGHDTVSWYQQALGQGPQFIFQYYEEEERQRGNFPDRFSGHQFPNYSSELNVNALLLGDSALYLCASSLERNEQFFGPGTRLTVL.

The chain is built from TRBV7-6 and TRBJ2-2; D uncertain. There are 14 residues in the CDR3. Trimming removed 1 base from V and 6 bases from J, with 9 bases in between. Germline V gene lookup returns CDR1 SGHVS and CDR2 FNYEAQ. The CDR3 coding sequence is TGTGCCAGCAGCTTAGTCATTCGGCCCGGGGAGCTGTTTTTT. Translating it yields CASSLVIRPGELFF.

The chain links TRBV7-2 to TRBJ2-5, with 11 bases matching TRBD2. V lost 5 bases to trimming and J lost 5 bases; unmatched junction nucleotides: 13. Germline V gene data show CDR1 as SGHTA and CDR2 as FQGNSA. This CDR3 comprises 17 residues. CDR3 sequence: CASSLSLLAGGQETQYF. For the CDR3, the DNA is TGTGCCAGCAGCCTCAGTCTCCTAGCGGGGGGCCAGGAGACCCAGTACTTC.

This clone has a single count. This chain joins TRBV5-1 and TRBJ1-4; 10 bases match TRBD1. The CDR3 spans 15 residues. V dropped 3 bases and J dropped 4; count of bases not matched to a gene: 3. Germline V gene sequence: CDR1 SGHRS, CDR2 YFSETQ. The CDR3: CASSWTGGDNEKLFF. As DNA, the CDR3 is TGCGCCAGCAGCTGGACAGGGGGAGATAATGAAAAACTGTTTTTT.

This clone came up many times. The V and J genes are TRBV3-1 (or the pseudogene TRBV3-2) and TRBJ1-1; D is perhaps TRBD1 (5 bases). Germline V gene lookup returns CDR1 LGHDT and CDR2 YNNKEL (reference sequence). V lost 2 bases and J lost 1, with 17 bases in between. The CDR3 spans 17 residues. CDR3 nucleotides: TGTGCCAGCAGCCAATCGGGACCGCCGATAGGGAACACTGAAGCTTTCTTT. It encodes CASSQSGPPIGNTEAFF.

The chain employs TRBV9 and TRBJ1-1; a possible D gene is TRBD1 (6 bases). The CDR3 runs to 16 residues. Trimming took 3 bases from V and 5 from J, leaving 20 bases between them. Looked up from germline, CDR1 is SGDLS and CDR2 is YYNGEE. Here the CDR3 reads CASSARGGIEGTEAFF. The CDR3, as DNA: TGTGCCAGCAGCGCCCGAGGGGGGATAGAAGGGACTGAAGCTTTCTTT.

The rearrangement links TRBV28 to TRBJ2-2, with D perhaps being TRBD1 or TRBD2 (5 bases each). The V end was cut by 6 bases, the J end by 7 bases, with 9 bases between. Germline V gene sequence: CDR1 MDHEN, CDR2 SYDVKM. The CDR3 totals 12 residues. CDR3 in amino acids: CASRMGVGELFF. The CDR3 coding sequence is TGTGCCAGCAGAATGGGGGTCGGGGAGCTGTTTTTT. The full variable domain, completed using reference TRBV28 and TRBJ2-2, is DVKVTQSSRYLVKRTGEKVFLECVQDMDHENMFWYRQDPGLGLRLIYFSYDVKMKEKGDIPEGYSVSREKKERFSLILESASTNQTSMYLCASRMGVGELFFGEGSRLTVL.

This chain links TRBV10-3 with TRBJ1-2; no clear D. The length of the CDR3 is 10 residues. V was cut by 4 bases and J by 5 bases, with 2 bases left in between. Germline CDR1 and CDR2: ENHRY and SYGVKD. The CDR3 coding sequence is TGTGCCATCAGTGGATATGGCTACACCTTC. This sequence encodes CAISGYGYTF.

The chain carries TRBV23-1 and TRBJ1-2, with no clear D. TRBV23-1 is labeled an ORF, and its function is uncertain. This CDR3 contains 14 residues. V dropped 11 bases and J dropped 3 bases, with 19 bases sitting between them. The CDR3 region has the DNA TGCGCCCGGCCTGGACCGCGTGCGTACTATGGCTACACCTTC. Translation: CARPGPRAYYGYTF.

This chain links TRBV3-1 (or the pseudogene TRBV3-2) with TRBJ1-3; D call uncertain. This CDR3 spans 15 amino acids. Germline CDR1 is LGHDT and CDR2 is YNNKEL (reference sequence). Trimming took 3 bases from V and 4 from J, leaving 13 bases between them. The CDR3 bases are TGTGCCAGCAGCCATCAGGCGGGATTGGGAAACACCATATATTTT. This sequence encodes CASSHQAGLGNTIYF.

This chain connects TRBV5-1 to TRBJ2-7; 8 positions match TRBD1. The germline V gene has CDR1 SGHRS and CDR2 YFSETQ. The CDR3 runs to 14 residues. The V segment lost 3 bases and the J segment 2 bases; nucleotides outside the gene matches: 4. The CDR3 DNA sequence: TGCGCCAGCAGCTCCACAGGGGGTCCCTACGAGCAGTACTTC. Protein sequence: CASSSTGGPYEQYF.

The rearrangement uses TRBV5-1 and TRBJ2-1, with unresolved D. The CDR3 runs to 13 residues. The germline V and J ends were trimmed by 0 bases and 6 bases, with 7 bases remaining between them. The V gene's germline CDR1 is SGHRS and CDR2 YFSETQ. CDR3 residues: CASSLEIGNEQFF. The CDR3 bases are TGCGCCAGCAGCTTGGAAATTGGCAATGAGCAGTTCTTC.

The rearrangement uses TRBV27 and TRBJ1-2; D may be TRBD1 (6 bases). V lost 2 bases to trimming and J lost 7 bases, with 14 bases between them. CDR3 length: 14 residues. The germline CDR1 and CDR2 sequences are MNHEY and SMNVEV (reference sequence). The CDR3 loop reads CASSLNVGAGGYTF. CDR3 DNA: TGTGCCAGCAGTTTAAACGTGGGGGCGGGTGGCTACACCTTC.

The count of this clone is one. The rearrangement links TRBV6-5 to TRBJ2-7; 7 nucleotides match TRBD2. This CDR3 is built from 12 residues. Germline loops: CDR1 MNHEY, CDR2 SVGAGI. The V segment lost 2 bases and the J segment 6 bases; nucleotides outside the gene matches: 1. The CDR3 nucleotides read TGTGCCAGCAGTTACGGGGGGGGCGAGCAGTACTTC. Its translation is CASSYGGGEQYF.

The chain is built from TRBV3-1 (or the pseudogene TRBV3-2) and TRBJ2-2; 12 bases agree with TRBD1. CDR1 is LGHDT, CDR2 YNNKEL, per germline (reference sequence). The CDR3 has 19 amino acids. The V and J ends lost 4 bases and 5 bases, in that order; junction bases with no gene match: 14. CDR3 in amino acids: CASSLLNPGTGGLTGELFF. CDR3 nucleotide sequence: TGTGCCAGCAGCCTCCTCAACCCCGGGACAGGGGGCCTTACCGGGGAGCTGTTTTTT.

The sample holds a few counts of this clone. J is TRBJ1-6 and V is TRBV6-5; no clear D gene. V lost 7 bases, J lost 7 bases, and 8 bases lay in between. The CDR3 contains 12 residues. In germline, CDR1 is MNHEY, CDR2 SVGAGI. For the CDR3, the DNA is TGTGCCAGCAAAGGAGGAAATTCACCCCTCCACTTT. It specifies CASKGGNSPLHF.